These 24 T cell receptor beta chains were all obtained from the same sample, sequenced in a study of blood T cell repertoires in COVID-19 (dated by TCRdb to 2020 to 2022). The receptor library was made with the immunoSEQ multiplex PCR assay. TCRdb obtained this table from immuneACCESS and retained in-frame rearrangements with V and J assigned. These tables miss some clones; where compared with another copy, unresolved V genes account for less than half of the shortfall, and the remainder is unexplained. This sample lists roughly 190,000 clones; around 81% were detected once. The ten largest clones add up to under 3% of the sample. Material: peripheral blood. Receptors originate from a human donor with acute or convalescent COVID-19. The donor label of this sample is uncertain.

The CDR3 sequence is CASSVEDSTNTGELFF. The CDR3 coding sequence is TGTGCCAGCAGCGTGGAGGACAGTACGAACACCGGGGAGCTGTTTTTT. The chain couples TRBV9 to TRBJ2-2; possible D gene TRBD1, 6 bases. This CDR3 has 16 residues. Between the trimmed V and J ends, which lost 2 bases and 0 bases, there was a span of 11 bases. Germline-derived CDR1 and CDR2 are SGDLS and YYNGEE.

The chain has TRBV5-1 and TRBJ2-6, with D hard to call. This CDR3 is built from 17 residues. The V end was cut by 0 bases, the J end by 0 bases, with 10 bases between. In germline, CDR1 is SGHRS, CDR2 YFSETQ. CDR3 region: CASSLGAPTSGANVLTF. The CDR3 nucleotides are TGCGCCAGCAGCTTGGGGGCCCCCACCTCTGGGGCCAACGTCCTGACTTTC.

This chain uses TRBV11-3 with TRBJ2-7; 7 bases agree with TRBD1. This CDR3 has 14 amino acids. The trim removed 4 bases at V and 7 bases at J, leaving 10 bases unmatched. CDR1 and CDR2 (germline): SGHNT, YENEEA. DNA for the CDR3: TGTGCCAGCAGCTCCAGAGGGACAGAAGGGGAGCAGTACTTC. It encodes CASSSRGTEGEQYF.

To note about this clone: Other DNA variants within this sample encode the same CDR3. This chain connects TRBV5-1 to TRBJ1-1; 8 nucleotides line up with TRBD1. CDR1 is SGHRS and CDR2 is YFSETQ in the germline V gene. V shed 2 bases and J 4 bases; nucleotides not matched to a gene: 1. The CDR3 extends over 13 amino acids. The CDR3 sequence: CASSLTGGTEAFF. Here the CDR3 DNA reads TGCGCCAGCAGCTTAACAGGGGGCACTGAAGCTTTCTTT.

The chain couples TRBV5-1 to TRBJ1-2; no clear D. The length of the CDR3 is 14 residues. Germline V gene lookup returns CDR1 SGHRS and CDR2 YFSETQ. V was pared by 0 bases and J by 4 bases, with 10 bases between. CDR3 protein: CASSLVQNSYGYTF. The DNA for the CDR3 is TGCGCCAGCAGCTTGGTACAGAACTCCTATGGCTACACCTTC.

The chain is built from TRBV6-5 and TRBJ2-6; D is ambiguous. Germline V CDR1 and CDR2: MNHEY, SVGAGI. The CDR3 consists of 15 residues. V lost 6 bases, J lost 0 bases, and 9 bases lay in between. CDR3: CASRGDYSGANVLTF. The CDR3 DNA follows: TGTGCCAGCAGGGGCGATTACTCTGGGGCCAACGTCCTGACTTTC.

V gene TRBV19 combines with J gene TRBJ2-7, with D maybe TRBD1 (6 bases). CDR3 length: 15 amino acids. Per germline, CDR1 LNHDA and CDR2 SQIVND (reference sequence). V was trimmed by 10 bases and J by 1 base, leaving 20 bases between them. In nucleotides, the CDR3 is TGTGCCACCCAGGCCAGGGGAAGCGAGTCCTACGAGCAGTACTTC. Its translation is CATQARGSESYEQYF.

V and J are TRBV3-1 (or the pseudogene TRBV3-2) and TRBJ2-3; 8 nucleotides agree with TRBD1. The J segment lost 3 bases and the V segment lost 5 bases, leaving 7 bases of the junction unmatched. The germline gives CDR1 LGHDT, CDR2 YNNKEL (reference sequence). The CDR3 spans 15 residues. The CDR3 region has the DNA TGTGCCAGCAGCGACACAGGGGGAAGGACAGATACGCAGTATTTT. It codes for CASSDTGGRTDTQYF.

The V and J genes are TRBV5-1 and TRBJ1-2; TRBD1 is a possible D gene (5 bases). Trimming took off 1 base at V and 8 bases at J, with 15 bases between the two ends. Germline-derived CDR1 and CDR2 are SGHRS and YFSETQ. This CDR3 region has 14 residues. The CDR3 region is CASSLQGEPGGYTF. CDR3 nucleotides: TGCGCCAGCAGCTTGCAGGGTGAGCCCGGAGGCTACACCTTC.

This chain connects TRBV5-1 to TRBJ2-7, with D maybe TRBD2 (5 bases). The germline CDR1 and CDR2 sequences are SGHRS and YFSETQ. V was cut by 1 base and J by 0 bases, with 8 bases left in between. This CDR3 region has 14 residues. Written as DNA, the CDR3 is TGCGCCAGCAGCTTGTTCGGGGTCTCCTACGAGCAGTACTTC. Its protein product is CASSLFGVSYEQYF.

This clone was seen a handful of times. V and J are TRBV7-2 and TRBJ2-7, with TRBD1 as a possible D gene (6 bases). The germline V gene encodes CDR1 SGHTA and CDR2 FQGNSA. The V and J ends lost 1 base and 3 bases respectively, with 10 bases between them. This CDR3 spans 14 amino acids. The CDR3 loop reads CASSLDRVNYEQYF. The CDR3 region has the DNA TGTGCCAGCAGCTTAGACAGGGTCAACTACGAGCAGTACTTC.

This clone was seen only a few times. This chain connects TRBV5-6 to TRBJ1-2; TRBD1 might be the D (6 bases). Germline CDR1 is SGHDT and CDR2 is YYEEEE. The CDR3 contains 15 residues. Deletions cut 0 bases from V and 7 bases from J, with 16 bases between. The CDR3 coding sequence is TGTGCCAGCAGCTTGGCCAGTCAGGGGATGGGTGGCTACACCTTC. The encoded protein is CASSLASQGMGGYTF.

The CDR3 reads CASSFRDVNNEKLFF. In DNA, the CDR3 is TGTGCCAGCAGCTTTCGGGATGTCAATAATGAAAAACTGTTTTTT. J is TRBJ1-4 and V is TRBV5-6; D is uncertain. Trimming left V 2 bases short and J 4 bases short, with 12 bases between. The germline gives CDR1 SGHDT, CDR2 YYEEEE. The CDR3 has 15 residues.

The rearrangement links TRBV5-4 to TRBJ2-2; no clear D gene. The V end lost 4 bases, the J end lost 6 bases, and 7 bases lay between the germline ends. Germline V gene data show CDR1 as SGHNT and CDR2 as YYREEE (reference sequence). CDR3 length: 12 amino acids. For the CDR3, the DNA is TGTGCCAGCAGCCAACTACCCGGGGAGCTGTTTTTT. This encodes CASSQLPGELFF.

The V call is TRBV29-1, the J call TRBJ2-1; TRBD1 matches 7 bases. Per the germline V gene, CDR1 is SQVTM and CDR2 is ANQGSEA. The J segment lost 4 bases and the V segment lost 7 bases, leaving 7 bases of the junction unmatched. The CDR3 spans 13 residues. CDR3 region: CSGAGTAYNEQFF. The CDR3 DNA reads TGCAGCGGCGCCGGGACAGCTTACAATGAGCAGTTCTTC.

V usage is TRBV10-1 and J usage is TRBJ2-3; D possibly corresponds to TRBD2 (5 bases). The CDR3 contains 12 residues. Trimming left V 2 bases short and J 8 bases short, with 8 bases between. Germline CDR1 and CDR2: WNHNN and SYGVQD (reference sequence). The CDR3 here is CASSETAGTQYF. Written as DNA, the CDR3 is TGCGCCAGCAGTGAGACGGCGGGTACGCAGTATTTT.

The chain combines TRBV7-3 with TRBJ1-1; D possibly corresponds to TRBD1 (5 bases). In germline, CDR1 is SGHTA, CDR2 FQGTGA. The CDR3 contains 13 residues. Trimming stripped 4 bases from V and 2 bases from J, with 8 bases between. The CDR3 sequence: CASSWGDNTEAFF. The CDR3 DNA is TGTGCCAGCAGCTGGGGGGATAACACTGAAGCTTTCTTT.

The chain links TRBV4-2 to TRBJ2-5, with 11 bases identical to TRBD1. Germline values: CDR1 LGHNA, CDR2 YNFKEQ. V was pared by 4 bases and J by 2 bases, with 0 bases of the junction left unmatched. The CDR3 loop spans 14 amino acids. CDR3 nucleotide sequence: TGTGCCAGCAGCCGGGACAGGGGGCAAGAGACCCAGTACTTC. Translated, it gives CASSRDRGQETQYF.

The sample holds one count of this clone. This chain links TRBV5-1 with TRBJ1-5, with a tentative D call TRBD1 (6 bases). The CDR3 loop spans 15 amino acids. V shed 4 bases and J shed 2 bases, with 13 bases lying between them. The germline gives CDR1 SGHRS, CDR2 YFSETQ. CDR3 coding DNA: TGCGCCAGCAGCCAGGGGCAGGGAGGCAATCAGCCCCAGCATTTT. Translating it yields CASSQGQGGNQPQHF.

The rearrangement joins TRBV11-2 to TRBJ2-7; the match to TRBD2 covers 10 bases. V lost 4 bases and J lost 1; bases outside the gene matches: 7. CDR3 length: 16 amino acids. The germline gives CDR1 SGHAT, CDR2 FQNNGV. The CDR3 sequence: CASSSRYSGRSYEQYF. CDR3 DNA sequence: TGTGCCAGCAGCTCCCGCTATAGCGGGAGGTCCTACGAGCAGTACTTC.

V is TRBV5-8 and J is TRBJ1-2, with no clear D. V dropped 3 bases and J dropped 7 bases, with 22 bases sitting between them. In germline, CDR1 is SGHTS, CDR2 YDEGEE. The CDR3 has 16 residues. In nucleotides, the CDR3 is TGTGCCAGCAGCTCGGGAGCCCTACCCATTTTTACTGGCTACACCTTC. It is translated as CASSSGALPIFTGYTF.

This rearrangement joins TRBV5-5 to TRBJ1-1; perhaps TRBD1 as D (5 bases). Trimming left V 5 bases short and J 1 base short, with 9 bases between. Germline V gives CDR1 SGHKS, CDR2 YYEKEE (reference sequence). This CDR3 is 13 amino acids long. The CDR3 here is CASRSGENTEAFF. CDR3 nucleotide sequence: TGTGCCAGCAGATCGGGGGAGAACACTGAAGCTTTCTTT. The whole variable domain, remainder taken from reference TRBV5-5 and TRBJ1-1, is DAGVTQSPTHLIKTRGQQVTLRCSPISGHKSVSWYQQVLGQGPQFIFQYYEKEERGRGNFPDRFSARQFPNYSSELNVNALLLGDSALYLCASRSGENTEAFFGQGTRLTVV.

The V and J genes are TRBV7-6 and TRBJ1-1; D perhaps matches TRBD1 (6 bases). Trimming pared 1 base from V and 5 bases from J, leaving 20 bases between. The CDR3 contains 17 residues. Germline CDR1 and CDR2: SGHVS and FNYEAQ. The CDR3 bases are TGTGCCAGCAGCTTAGGGGGGTTTGGGGGCATAGGAACTGAAGCTTTCTTT. Its protein is CASSLGGFGGIGTEAFF. The complete variable domain, with remaining parts taken from reference TRBV7-6 and TRBJ1-1, reads GAGVSQSPRYKVTKRGQDVALRCDPISGHVSLYWYRQALGQGPEFLTYFNYEAQQDKSGLPNDRFSAERPEGSISTLTIQRTEQRDSAMYRCASSLGGFGGIGTEAFFGQGTRLTVV.

The rearrangement links TRBV6-5 to TRBJ2-7, with 9 nucleotides matching TRBD1. This CDR3 region has 15 residues. CDR1 MNHEY and CDR2 SVGAGI come from the germline V gene. J was trimmed by 2 bases and V by 10 bases; bases with no gene match: 12. CDR3 bases: TGTGCCACCGGACTCTGGACAGGGGCCCCCTACGAGCAGTACTTC. This sequence encodes CATGLWTGAPYEQYF.